The count of the clone carrying this TCR beta chain is one. Profiling relied on immunoSEQ multiplex PCR, and the TCRdb table lists in-frame clones only, not all of them. The sample has 24,000 or so clones, 55% to 70% seen once. In germline, CDR1 is MNHEY, CDR2 SVGAGI. CDR3 length equals 14 residues. The V end was cut by 6 bases, the J end by 3 bases, with 11 bases between. The record originates from a study of T cell clones after liver transplantation. Study background: Pre-transplant mixed lymphocyte reactions yielded third-party-reactive TCRbeta sequences as comparators for graft-donor-reactive sequences.

Sequencing was performed on CD4+ T cells from blood, taken before liver transplant. The genes are TRBV6-5 and TRBJ1-4, with D unresolved. This sequence was found in a human donor who received a liver transplant. The CDR3 protein is CASSPQYPNEKLFF. In DNA, the CDR3 is TGTGCCAGCAGCCCACAGTATCCTAATGAAAAACTGTTTTTT.